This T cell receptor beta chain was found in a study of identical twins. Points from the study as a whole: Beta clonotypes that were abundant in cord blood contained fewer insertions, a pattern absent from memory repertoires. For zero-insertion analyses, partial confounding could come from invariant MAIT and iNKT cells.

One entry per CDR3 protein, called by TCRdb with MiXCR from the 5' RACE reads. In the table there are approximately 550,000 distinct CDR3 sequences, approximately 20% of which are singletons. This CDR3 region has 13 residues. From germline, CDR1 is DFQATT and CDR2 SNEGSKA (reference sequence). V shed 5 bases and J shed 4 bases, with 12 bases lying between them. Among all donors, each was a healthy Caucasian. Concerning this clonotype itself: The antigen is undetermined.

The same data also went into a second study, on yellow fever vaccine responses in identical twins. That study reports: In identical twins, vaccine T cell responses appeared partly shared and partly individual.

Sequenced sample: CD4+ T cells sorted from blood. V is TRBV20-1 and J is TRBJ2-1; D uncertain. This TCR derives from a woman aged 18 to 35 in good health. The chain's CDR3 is CSAPREGYNEQFF. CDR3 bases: TGCAGTGCTCCCCGAGAAGGGTACAATGAGCAGTTCTTC.